The rows below give T cell receptor beta chains drawn from one sample of a study of CD8+ T cells in alopecia areata. Here immunoSEQ multiplex PCR was the method, and the copy in TCRdb shows in-frame clones only, minus some. The sample contains around 150,000 clones, roughly 82% of which appear only once. Source: CD8+ T cells sorted from blood, taken at week 4, from a patient treated with tofacitinib. The receptor set was obtained from a human donor with alopecia areata. Both conserved end residues are part of each CDR3. D genes are given only for firm matches. A row's size may be missing; if present it is once, few, many or a size class.

>TRBD2|TRBJ2-1|TRBV5-1|15|.
CASSTSGGTYNEQFF
TGCGCCAGCAGTACTAGCGGGGGTACGTACAATGAGCAGTTCTTC
>TRBD1|TRBJ2-6|TRBV9|18|.
CASSPEGQGAHGANVLTF
TGTGCCAGCAGCCCCGAGGGACAGGGTGCACATGGGGCCAACGTCCTGACTTTC
>TRBD2|TRBJ2-7|TRBV27|14|.
CASRPGLESYEQYF
TGTGCCAGCAGGCCGGGACTAGAATCCTACGAGCAGTACTTC
>.|TRBJ2-7|TRBV27|14|.
CASSLDSFSYEQYF
TGTGCCAGCAGTCTAGACAGCTTTTCCTACGAGCAGTACTTC
>TRBD2|TRBJ2-1|TRBV27|15|.
CASSLNGGKSNEQFF
TGTGCCAGCAGTTTAAACGGGGGGAAGTCGAATGAGCAGTTCTTC
>.|TRBJ2-7|TRBV19|14|.
CASSIKGYPYEQYF
TGTGCCAGTAGTATAAAGGGATACCCCTACGAGCAGTACTTC
>.|TRBJ2-1|TRBV6-4|15|many
CASSRRAGSGNEQFF
TGTGCCAGCAGTAGACGGGCCGGGTCAGGCAATGAGCAGTTCTTC
>.|TRBJ2-6|TRBV5-8|15|.
CASSLLGSGANVLTF
TGTGCCAGCAGCTTGTTGGGCTCTGGGGCCAACGTCCTGACTTTC
>.|TRBJ2-7|TRBV27|13|.
CASSRRRTYEQYF
TGTGCCAGCAGTAGACGACGGACCTACGAGCAGTACTTC
>TRBD1|TRBJ2-5|TRBV27|15|once
CASSWGQGAGETQYF
TGTGCCAGCAGTTGGGGACAGGGGGCGGGAGAGACCCAGTACTTC
>.|TRBJ2-1|TRBV2|11|.
CASNGDNEQFF
TGTGCCAGCAACGGGGACAATGAGCAGTTCTTC
>.|TRBJ2-2|TRBV30|14|.
CAWSPAAGPGELFF
TGTGCCTGGAGTCCCGCCGCGGGACCCGGGGAGCTGTTTTTT
>TRBD2|TRBJ2-2|TRBV4-1|15|few
CASSQDSGEGGELFF
TGCGCCAGCAGCCAAGATAGTGGGGAGGGCGGGGAGCTGTTTTTT
>.|TRBJ1-1|TRBV19|17|.
CASSIGRFSVANTEAFF
TGTGCCAGTAGTATAGGCAGGTTTAGTGTGGCGAACACTGAAGCTTTCTTT
>TRBD1|TRBJ2-2|TRBV7-9|16|.
CASSPPGTGFTGELFF
TGTGCCAGCAGCCCACCCGGGACAGGGTTCACCGGGGAGCTGTTTTTT